This note documents a single T cell receptor (beta chain) sequence. Its antigen is still unknown. Using unique molecular identifiers, the investigators prepared the TCRbeta library. TCRdb re-analysed the PCR reads in MiXCR, keeping a single row per CDR3 protein. The table lists about 440,000 distinct CDR3 sequences, 43% of them singletons. The source of the sample is a study of T-cell reconstitution after alpha-beta-depleted transplantation in children. Study observations and caveats: Several hundred rapidly expanded clones from non-depleted graft cells reportedly supplied alpha-beta T cells about two months post-transplant.

This specimen consisted of PBMCs, obtained before TCRalphabeta/CD19-depleted stem cell transplant. This sequence was found in a girl aged 2 to 10 with aplastic anemia, due to receive a stem cell transplant.

CDR3 sequence: CASSSQGGGSYNEQFF. The CDR3 DNA reads as TGTGCCAGCAGCTCCCAGGGGGGAGGATCCTACAATGAGCAGTTCTTC. V is TRBV7-6 and J is TRBJ2-1; tentative D call: TRBD1 (7 bases). The CDR3 has 16 amino acids. V gave up 4 bases and J gave up 1 base, with 14 bases separating them. Germline CDR1 reads SGHVS; CDR2 reads FNYEAQ.